The clone carrying this T cell receptor (beta chain) came up once. Its antigen remains unidentified. This sample stems from a study of cytomegalovirus exposure and HLA in healthy donors. General study results and limits: Per published reports, the classifier diagnosed cytomegalovirus status with high specificity and sensitivity. It was confirmed in vitro that a few of the CMV-associated chains were specific for CMV antigens.

Germline V CDR1 and CDR2: GTSNPN, SVGIG (reference sequence). Trimming cost V 3 bases and J 10 bases, with 13 bases left between them. There are 12 residues in the CDR3. Some clones are missing from TCRdb's copy, which holds only in-frame ones; the method was immunoSEQ multiplex PCR. Among 150,000 to 200,000 clones listed, roughly 96% were seen once. V is TRBV30 and J is TRBJ2-1; D gene ambiguous. The sample comprised PBMCs. The TCR was taken from a woman aged 18-30 years in good health and CMV-seronegative. CDR3 in amino acids: CAWSANPPEQFF. The CDR3 DNA is TGTGCCTGGAGCGCTAACCCCCCCGAGCAGTTCTTC. The whole variable domain, filled in from reference TRBV30 and TRBJ2-1, reads SQTIHQWPATLVQPVGSPLSLECTVEGTSNPNLYWYRQAAGRGLQLLFYSVGIGQISSEVPQNLSASRPQDRQFILSSKKLLLSDSGFYLCAWSANPPEQFFGPGTRLTVL.